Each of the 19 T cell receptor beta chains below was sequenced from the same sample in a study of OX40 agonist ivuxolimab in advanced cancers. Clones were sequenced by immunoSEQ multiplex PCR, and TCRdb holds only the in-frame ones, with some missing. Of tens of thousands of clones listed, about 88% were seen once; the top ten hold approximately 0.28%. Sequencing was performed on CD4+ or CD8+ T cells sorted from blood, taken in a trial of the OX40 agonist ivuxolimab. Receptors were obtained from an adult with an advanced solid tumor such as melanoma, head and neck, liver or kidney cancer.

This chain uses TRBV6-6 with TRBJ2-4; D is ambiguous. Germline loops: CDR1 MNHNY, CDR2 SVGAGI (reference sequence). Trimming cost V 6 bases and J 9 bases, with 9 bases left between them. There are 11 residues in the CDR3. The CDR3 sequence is CASSSSFIQYF. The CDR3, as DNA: TGTGCCAGCAGCTCCTCCTTCATTCAGTACTTC.

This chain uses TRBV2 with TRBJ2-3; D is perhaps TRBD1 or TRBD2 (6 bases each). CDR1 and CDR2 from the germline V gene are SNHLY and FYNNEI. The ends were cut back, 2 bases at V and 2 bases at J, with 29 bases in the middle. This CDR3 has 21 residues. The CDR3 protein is CASSEFPLPLGRRGNTDTQYF. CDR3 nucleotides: TGTGCCAGCAGTGAATTCCCCTTACCTCTCGGCAGGAGGGGGAACACAGATACGCAGTATTTT.

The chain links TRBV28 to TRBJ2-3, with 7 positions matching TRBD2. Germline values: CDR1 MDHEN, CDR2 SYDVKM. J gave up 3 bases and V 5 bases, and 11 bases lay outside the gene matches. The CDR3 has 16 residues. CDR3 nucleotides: TGTGCCAGCAGTCTGCGAGCAGGGCGGGGGACAGATACGCAGTATTTT. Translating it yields CASSLRAGRGTDTQYF.

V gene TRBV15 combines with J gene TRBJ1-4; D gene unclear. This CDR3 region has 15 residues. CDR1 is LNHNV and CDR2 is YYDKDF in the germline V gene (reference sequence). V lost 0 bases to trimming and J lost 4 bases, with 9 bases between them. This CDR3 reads CATSRDKEVNEKLFF. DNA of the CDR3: TGTGCCACCAGCAGAGATAAGGAGGTTAATGAAAAACTGTTTTTT.

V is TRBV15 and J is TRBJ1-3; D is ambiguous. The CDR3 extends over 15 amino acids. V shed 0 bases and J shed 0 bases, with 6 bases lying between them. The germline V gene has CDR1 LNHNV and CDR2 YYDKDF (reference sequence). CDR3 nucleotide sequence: TGTGCCACCAGCAGAGATCCAGCCTCTGGAAACACCATATATTTT. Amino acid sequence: CATSRDPASGNTIYF. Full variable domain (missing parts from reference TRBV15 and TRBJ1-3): DAMVIQNPRYQVTQFGKPVTLSCSQTLNHNVMYWYQQKSSQAPKLLFHYYDKDFNNEADTPDNFQSRRPNTSFCFLDIRSPGLGDTAMYLCATSRDPASGNTIYFGEGSWLTVV.

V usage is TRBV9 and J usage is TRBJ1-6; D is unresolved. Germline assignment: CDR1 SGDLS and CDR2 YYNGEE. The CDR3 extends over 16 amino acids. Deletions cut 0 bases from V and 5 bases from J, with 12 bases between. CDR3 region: CASSVGPRSDNSPLHF. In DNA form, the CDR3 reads TGTGCCAGCAGCGTAGGGCCCCGGTCTGATAATTCACCCCTCCACTTT.

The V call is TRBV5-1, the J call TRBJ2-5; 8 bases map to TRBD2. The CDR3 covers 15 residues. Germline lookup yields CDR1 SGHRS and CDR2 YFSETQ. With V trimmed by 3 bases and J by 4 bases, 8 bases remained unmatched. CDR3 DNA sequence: TGCGCCAGCAGCTACCGAGCGGGGGAGGGAGAGACCCAGTACTTC. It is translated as CASSYRAGEGETQYF.

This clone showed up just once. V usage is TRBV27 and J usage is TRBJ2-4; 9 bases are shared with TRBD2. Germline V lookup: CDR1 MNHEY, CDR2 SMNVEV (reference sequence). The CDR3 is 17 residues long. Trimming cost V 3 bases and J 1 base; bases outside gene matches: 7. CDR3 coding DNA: TGTGCCAGCAGTTTGACGGCGGGGGGGTTGGCCAAAAACATTCAGTACTTC. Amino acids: CASSLTAGGLAKNIQYF.

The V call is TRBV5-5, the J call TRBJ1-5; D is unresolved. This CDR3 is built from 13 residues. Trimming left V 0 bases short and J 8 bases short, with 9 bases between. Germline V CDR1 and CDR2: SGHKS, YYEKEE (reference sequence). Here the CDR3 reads CASSLAVEEPQHF. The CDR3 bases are TGTGCCAGCAGCTTGGCCGTGGAAGAGCCCCAGCATTTT.

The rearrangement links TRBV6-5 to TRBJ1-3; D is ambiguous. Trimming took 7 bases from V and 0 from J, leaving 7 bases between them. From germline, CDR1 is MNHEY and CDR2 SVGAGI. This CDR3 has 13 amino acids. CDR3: CASMKGSGNTIYF. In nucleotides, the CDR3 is TGTGCCAGCATGAAGGGCTCTGGAAACACCATATATTTT.

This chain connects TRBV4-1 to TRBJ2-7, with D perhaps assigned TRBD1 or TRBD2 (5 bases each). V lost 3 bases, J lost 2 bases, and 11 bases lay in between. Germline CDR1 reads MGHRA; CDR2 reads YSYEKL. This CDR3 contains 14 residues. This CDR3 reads CASSHRDGPYEQYF. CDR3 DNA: TGCGCCAGCAGCCACCGGGACGGACCCTACGAGCAGTACTTC.

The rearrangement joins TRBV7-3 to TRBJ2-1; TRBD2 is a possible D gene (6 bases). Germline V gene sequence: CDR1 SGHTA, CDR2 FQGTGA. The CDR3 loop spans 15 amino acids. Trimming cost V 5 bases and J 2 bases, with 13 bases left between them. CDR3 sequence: CASSLDPGAYNEQFF. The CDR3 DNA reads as TGTGCCAGCAGCCTCGATCCGGGGGCCTACAATGAGCAGTTCTTC.

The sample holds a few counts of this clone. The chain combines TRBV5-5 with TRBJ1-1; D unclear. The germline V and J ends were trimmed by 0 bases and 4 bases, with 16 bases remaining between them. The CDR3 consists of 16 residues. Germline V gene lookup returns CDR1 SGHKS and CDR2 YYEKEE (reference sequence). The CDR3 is CASSLEPGGRSTEAFF. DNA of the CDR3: TGTGCCAGCAGCTTGGAGCCAGGCGGTCGAAGCACTGAAGCTTTCTTT.

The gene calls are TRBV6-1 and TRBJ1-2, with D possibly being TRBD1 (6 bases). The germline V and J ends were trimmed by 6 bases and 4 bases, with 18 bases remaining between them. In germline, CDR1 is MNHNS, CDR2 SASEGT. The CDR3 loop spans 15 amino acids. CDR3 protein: CASRRSTGWGYGYTF. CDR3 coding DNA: TGTGCCAGCAGAAGAAGTACAGGGTGGGGCTATGGCTACACCTTC.

The CDR3 loop reads CASSPVGREETQYF. Here the CDR3 DNA reads TGTGCCAGCAGCCCAGTGGGCAGGGAAGAGACCCAGTACTTC. The chain has TRBV5-4 and TRBJ2-5; weak D call: TRBD1 (5 bases). V shed 4 bases and J shed 3 bases, with 13 bases lying between them. CDR3 length: 14 amino acids. CDR1 and CDR2 from the germline V gene are SGHNT and YYREEE (reference sequence).

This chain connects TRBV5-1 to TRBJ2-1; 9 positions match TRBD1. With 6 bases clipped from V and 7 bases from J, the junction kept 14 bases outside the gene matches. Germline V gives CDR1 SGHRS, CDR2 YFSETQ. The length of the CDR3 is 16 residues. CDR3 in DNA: TGCGCCAGCAATTTTTACCGGGACAGGGAAGGGAATGAGCAGTTCTTC. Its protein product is CASNFYRDREGNEQFF.

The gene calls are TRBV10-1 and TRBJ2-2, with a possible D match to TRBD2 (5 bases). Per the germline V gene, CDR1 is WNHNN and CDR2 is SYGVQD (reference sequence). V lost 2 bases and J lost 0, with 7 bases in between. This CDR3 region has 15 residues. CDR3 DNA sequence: TGCGCCAGCAGTGAGGAGGGTTCGAACACCGGGGAGCTGTTTTTT. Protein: CASSEEGSNTGELFF.

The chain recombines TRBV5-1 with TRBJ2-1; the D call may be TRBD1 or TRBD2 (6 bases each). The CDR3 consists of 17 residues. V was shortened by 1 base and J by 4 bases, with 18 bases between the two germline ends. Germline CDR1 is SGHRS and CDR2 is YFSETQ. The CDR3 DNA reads TGCGCCAGCAGCTTGATCGCCGGGGGCGGGGCTTACAATGAGCAGTTCTTC. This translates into CASSLIAGGGAYNEQFF. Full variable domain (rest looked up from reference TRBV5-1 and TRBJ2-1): KAGVTQTPRYLIKTRGQQVTLSCSPISGHRSVSWYQQTPGQGLQFLFEYFSETQRNKGNFPGRFSGRQFSNSRSEMNVSTLELGDSALYLCASSLIAGGGAYNEQFFGPGTRLTVL.

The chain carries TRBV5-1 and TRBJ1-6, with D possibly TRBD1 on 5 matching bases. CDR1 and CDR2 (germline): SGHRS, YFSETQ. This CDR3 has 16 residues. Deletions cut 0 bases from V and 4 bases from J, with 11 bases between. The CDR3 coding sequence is TGCGCCAGCAGCTTGGAAGTCGCAGGGTATAATTCACCCCTCCACTTT. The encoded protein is CASSLEVAGYNSPLHF.